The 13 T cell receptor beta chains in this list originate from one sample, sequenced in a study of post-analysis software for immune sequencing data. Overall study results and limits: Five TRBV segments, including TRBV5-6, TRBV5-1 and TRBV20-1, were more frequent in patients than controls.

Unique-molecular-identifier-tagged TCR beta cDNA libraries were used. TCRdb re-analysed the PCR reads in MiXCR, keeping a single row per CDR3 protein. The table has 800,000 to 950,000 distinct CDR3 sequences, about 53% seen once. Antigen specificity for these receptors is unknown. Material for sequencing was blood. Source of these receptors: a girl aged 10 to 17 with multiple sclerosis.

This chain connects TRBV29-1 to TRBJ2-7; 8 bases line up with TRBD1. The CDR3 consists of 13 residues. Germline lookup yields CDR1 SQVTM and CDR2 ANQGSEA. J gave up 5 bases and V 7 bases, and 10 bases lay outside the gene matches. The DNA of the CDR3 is TGCAGCGCCTTGGACAGGGTGGCCCACGAGCAGTACTTC. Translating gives CSALDRVAHEQYF.

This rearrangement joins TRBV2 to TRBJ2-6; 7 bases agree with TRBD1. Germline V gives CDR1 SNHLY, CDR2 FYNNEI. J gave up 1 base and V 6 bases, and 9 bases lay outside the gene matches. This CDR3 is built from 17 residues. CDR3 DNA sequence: TGTGCCAGCAGGTGGACAGGCGAGCGATCTGGGGCCAACGTCCTGACTTTC. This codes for CASRWTGERSGANVLTF.

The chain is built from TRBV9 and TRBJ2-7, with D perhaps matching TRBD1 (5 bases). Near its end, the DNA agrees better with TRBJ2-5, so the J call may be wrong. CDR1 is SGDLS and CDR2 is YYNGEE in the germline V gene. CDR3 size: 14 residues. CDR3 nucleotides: TGTGCCAGCAGCGCGAGAAGGGGTCAAGAGACCCAGTACTTC. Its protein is CASSARRGQETQYF.

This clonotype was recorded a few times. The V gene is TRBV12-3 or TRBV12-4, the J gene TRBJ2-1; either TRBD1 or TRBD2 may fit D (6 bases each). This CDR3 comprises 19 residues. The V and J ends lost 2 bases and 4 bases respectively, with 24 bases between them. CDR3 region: CASSLSGGYGQQAYNEQFF. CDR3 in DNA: TGTGCCAGCAGTTTAAGTGGGGGGTACGGACAGCAGGCATACAATGAGCAGTTCTTC.

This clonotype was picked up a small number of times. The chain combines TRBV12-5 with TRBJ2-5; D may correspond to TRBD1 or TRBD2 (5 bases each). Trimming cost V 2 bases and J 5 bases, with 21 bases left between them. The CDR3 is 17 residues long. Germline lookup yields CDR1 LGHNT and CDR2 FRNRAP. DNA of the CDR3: TGTGCTAGTGGTTTGATGGGGCGGTCCCTAGCCGGTGAGACCCAGTACTTC. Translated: CASGLMGRSLAGETQYF.

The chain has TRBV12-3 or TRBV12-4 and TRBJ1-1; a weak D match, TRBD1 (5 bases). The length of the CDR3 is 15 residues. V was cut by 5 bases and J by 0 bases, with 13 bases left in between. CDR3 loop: CASSPNGGMNTEAFF. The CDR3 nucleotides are TGTGCCAGCAGTCCGAACGGGGGGATGAACACTGAAGCTTTCTTT.

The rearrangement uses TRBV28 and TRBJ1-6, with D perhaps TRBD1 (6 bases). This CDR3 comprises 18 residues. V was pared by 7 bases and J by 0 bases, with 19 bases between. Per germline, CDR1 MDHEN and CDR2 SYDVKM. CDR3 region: CASTGAQAGSSYNSPLHF. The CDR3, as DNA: TGTGCCAGCACAGGGGCCCAGGCGGGGAGCTCCTATAATTCACCCCTCCACTTT.

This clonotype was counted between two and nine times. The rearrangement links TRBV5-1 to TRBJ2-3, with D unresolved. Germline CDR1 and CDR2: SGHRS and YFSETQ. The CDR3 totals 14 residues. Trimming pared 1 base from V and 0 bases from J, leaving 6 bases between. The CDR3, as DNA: TGCGCCAGCAGCTTGAGGGCGAGCACAGATACGCAGTATTTT. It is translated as CASSLRASTDTQYF. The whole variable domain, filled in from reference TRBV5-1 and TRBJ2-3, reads KAGVTQTPRYLIKTRGQQVTLSCSPISGHRSVSWYQQTPGQGLQFLFEYFSETQRNKGNFPGRFSGRQFSNSRSEMNVSTLELGDSALYLCASSLRASTDTQYFGPGTRLTVL.

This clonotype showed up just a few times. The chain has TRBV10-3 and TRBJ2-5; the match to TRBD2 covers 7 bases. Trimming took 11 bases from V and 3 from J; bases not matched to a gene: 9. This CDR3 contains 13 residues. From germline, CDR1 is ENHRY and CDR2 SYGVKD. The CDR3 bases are TGTGCCTCCGAATCCGCGGGAGAAGAGACCCAGTACTTC. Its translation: CASESAGEETQYF.

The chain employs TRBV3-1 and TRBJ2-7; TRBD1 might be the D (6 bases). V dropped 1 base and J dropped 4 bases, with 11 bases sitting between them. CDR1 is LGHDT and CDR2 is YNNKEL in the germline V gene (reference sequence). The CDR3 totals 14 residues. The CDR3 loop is CASSQGGQAYEQYF. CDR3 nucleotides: TGTGCCAGCAGCCAAGGGGGGCAGGCGTACGAGCAGTACTTC.

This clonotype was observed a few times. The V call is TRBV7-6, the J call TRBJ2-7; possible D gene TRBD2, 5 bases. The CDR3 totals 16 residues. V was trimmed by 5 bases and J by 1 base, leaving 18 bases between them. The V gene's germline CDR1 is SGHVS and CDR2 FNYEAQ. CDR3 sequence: CASSPTLGGPSYEQYF. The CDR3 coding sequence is TGTGCCAGCAGCCCCACTTTGGGCGGGCCATCCTACGAGCAGTACTTC. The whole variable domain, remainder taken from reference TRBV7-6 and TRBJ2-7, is GAGVSQSPRYKVTKRGQDVALRCDPISGHVSLYWYRQALGQGPEFLTYFNYEAQQDKSGLPNDRFSAERPEGSISTLTIQRTEQRDSAMYRCASSPTLGGPSYEQYFGPGTRLTVT.

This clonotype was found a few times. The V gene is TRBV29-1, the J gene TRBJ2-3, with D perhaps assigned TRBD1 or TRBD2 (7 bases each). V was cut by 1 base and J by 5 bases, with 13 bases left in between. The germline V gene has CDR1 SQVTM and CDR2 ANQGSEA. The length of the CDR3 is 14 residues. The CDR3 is CSVEGGRGGDTQYF. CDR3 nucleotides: TGCAGCGTTGAAGGGGGCAGGGGGGGAGATACGCAGTATTTT.

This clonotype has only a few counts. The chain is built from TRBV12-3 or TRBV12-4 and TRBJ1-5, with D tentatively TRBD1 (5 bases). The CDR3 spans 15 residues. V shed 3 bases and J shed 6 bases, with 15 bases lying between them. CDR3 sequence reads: CASSFSGNQGQPQHF. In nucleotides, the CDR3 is TGTGCCAGCAGTTTTTCAGGGAATCAGGGTCAGCCCCAGCATTTT.